The TCR beta chain described here comes from a study of blood T cell repertoires in COVID-19. Turning to the study itself: Sites across the United States, Italy and Spain contributed samples from acute and convalescent COVID-19. From T cells, B-cell-depleted T cells, or PBMCs came the material, which was cDNA or gDNA.

Worth noting for this clone: Other DNA variants within this sample encode the same CDR3.

Source study methods: Reference gene primer amplification gave nucleated cell count estimates. Generated by immunoSEQ multiplex PCR, the TCRdb table keeps only in-frame clones and is missing some. That table supplies the V and J calls and clone size; D and trimming were determined from the DNA. This table has roughly 330,000 clones, around four fifths appearing once. Per the germline V gene, CDR1 is SGHTA and CDR2 is FQGNSA. V gave up 0 bases and J gave up 1 base, with 6 bases separating them. The CDR3 totals 14 residues. The rearrangement joins TRBV7-2 to TRBJ1-1; TRBD1 might be the D (6 bases). The clonotype comes from a woman aged 50 to 60 with acute or convalescent COVID-19. The sequenced material came from peripheral blood. The CDR3 loop is CASSLAGGNTEAFF. CDR3 DNA: TGTGCCAGCAGCTTAGCAGGGGGGAACACTGAAGCTTTCTTT. Together with reference TRBV7-2 and TRBJ1-1, the CDR3 gives the full variable domain: GAGVSQSPSNKVTEKGKDVELRCDPISGHTALYWYRQSLGQGLEFLIYFQGNSAPDKSGLPSDRFSAERTGGSVSTLTIQRTQQEDSAVYLCASSLAGGNTEAFFGQGTRLTVV.